The clone carrying this T cell receptor (beta chain) came up once. The method was immunoSEQ multiplex PCR; TCRdb's version includes in-frame clones alone and lacks a portion of them. The data contain around 400,000 clones, around 92% of them singletons. V was clipped by 11 bases and J by 1 base; unmatched bases: 7. The CDR3 sequence is 14 residues long. From germline, CDR1 is SEHNR and CDR2 FQNEAQ (reference sequence). These data come from a study of blood T cell repertoires in COVID-19. About the study: Donors in the United States, Italy and Spain gave samples during acute or convalescent COVID-19. T cells, B-cell-depleted T cells, or PBMCs provided the cDNA or gDNA that served as material.

This clonotype was sampled from a man aged 40-49 years with acute or convalescent COVID-19. Sequencing was carried out using peripheral blood. The rearrangement uses TRBV7-9 and TRBJ2-2, with 7 bases fitting TRBD2. The CDR3 here is CAEPQRENTGELFF. CDR3 in DNA: TGTGCCGAGCCGCAGCGGGAGAACACCGGGGAGCTGTTTTTT.